This entry lists 15 T cell receptor beta chains sequenced from one sample in a study of blood T cell repertoires in COVID-19. Profiling relied on immunoSEQ multiplex PCR, and the TCRdb table lists in-frame clones only, not all of them. Of 150,000 to 200,000 clones in the sample, under 85% were seen once. The specimen sequenced was peripheral blood. Receptors were obtained from a man in his 70s who had recovered from COVID-19.

The chain couples TRBV2 to TRBJ2-5, with a weak D call TRBD1 (5 bases). Per germline, CDR1 SNHLY and CDR2 FYNNEI. The CDR3 runs 15 residues. With 6 bases removed from V and 5 bases from J, the gap between germline ends came to 19 bases. Here the CDR3 reads CASRTWQGVEETQYF. DNA of the CDR3: TGTGCCAGCAGGACCTGGCAAGGGGTTGAGGAGACCCAGTACTTC.

The chain couples TRBV5-1 to TRBJ2-1; TRBD1 might be the D (6 bases). V lost 4 bases and J 9 bases, leaving 17 bases between the germline ends. The CDR3 totals 14 residues. The germline gives CDR1 SGHRS, CDR2 YFSETQ. CDR3 nucleotide sequence: TGCGCCAGCAGCAGTGCAAATAGGGACACTGAGCAGTTCTTC. It encodes CASSSANRDTEQFF.

This clone was recorded only once. This chain uses TRBV6-2 or TRBV6-3 with TRBJ1-2, with 10 bases identical to TRBD1. The CDR3 runs 16 residues. The trim removed 6 bases at V and 5 bases at J, leaving 12 bases unmatched. Germline V gene data show CDR1 as MNHEY and CDR2 as SVGEGT. The CDR3 reads CASSPDRQGAWYGYTF. The CDR3 nucleotides are TGTGCCAGCAGCCCTGACCGACAGGGGGCTTGGTATGGCTACACCTTC.

This chain joins TRBV2 and TRBJ2-7; 9 nucleotides match TRBD2. The CDR3 sequence is 16 residues long. The germline V gene encodes CDR1 SNHLY and CDR2 FYNNEI. With V trimmed by 1 base and J by 6 bases, 10 bases remained unmatched. CDR3 DNA: TGTGCCAGCAGTGAAGAGGTGGGCGGGAGGGCCCTCGAGCAGTACTTC. Translating gives CASSEEVGGRALEQYF.

V is TRBV6-1 and J is TRBJ2-3; 7 nucleotides line up with TRBD2. Germline V gives CDR1 MNHNS, CDR2 SASEGT. The V gene end was trimmed by 3 bases and the J gene end by 6 bases; junction bases not matched to a gene: 9. CDR3 length: 15 amino acids. In DNA, the CDR3 is TGTGCCAGCAGTGATCGGGCGGGAGTAGGCGATACGCAGTATTTT. Translation gives CASSDRAGVGDTQYF.

This clone was seen a single time. V and J are TRBV29-1 and TRBJ1-1; TRBD1 matches at 12 bases. The CDR3 sequence is 13 residues long. V was clipped by 7 bases and J by 6 bases; unmatched bases: 6. CDR1 is SQVTM, CDR2 ANQGSEA, per germline. The CDR3 protein is CSAGQGARAEAFF. In DNA form, the CDR3 reads TGCAGCGCGGGACAGGGGGCAAGGGCTGAAGCTTTCTTT. Variable domain in full (rest from reference TRBV29-1 and TRBJ1-1): SAVISQKPSRDICQRGTSLTIQCQVDSQVTMMFWYRQQPGQSLTLIATANQGSEATYESGFVIDKFPISRPNLTFSTLTVSNMSPEDSSIYLCSAGQGARAEAFFGQGTRLTVV.

The chain is built from TRBV5-6 and TRBJ2-3, with a tentative D call TRBD2 (6 bases). Germline assignment: CDR1 SGHDT and CDR2 YYEEEE. The CDR3 is 15 amino acids. V was cut by 4 bases and J by 2 bases, with 14 bases left in between. The CDR3 protein is CASSRAAGLTDTQYF. The CDR3 nucleotides are TGTGCCAGCAGCCGGGCGGCGGGACTCACAGATACGCAGTATTTT.

The gene calls are TRBV11-2 and TRBJ2-5; 13 nucleotides match TRBD2. This CDR3 comprises 16 residues. After removal of 5 bases from V and 1 base from J, the junction contained 4 bases not matched to a gene. Germline CDR1 is SGHAT and CDR2 is FQNNGV. CDR3 coding DNA: TGTGCCAGCAGCCCCGGGACTAGCGGGATCCAAGAGACCCAGTACTTC. It translates to CASSPGTSGIQETQYF.

J is TRBJ2-7 and V is TRBV28, with 7 nucleotides matching TRBD2. CDR1 and CDR2 from the germline V gene are MDHEN and SYDVKM. The CDR3 extends over 16 amino acids. V dropped 5 bases and J dropped 0; count of bases not matched to a gene: 10. CDR3 sequence: CASSPPGRGSSYEQYF. The CDR3 nucleotides read TGTGCCAGCAGTCCCCCCGGGCGGGGGAGCTCCTACGAGCAGTACTTC.

This clone was picked up one time. V is TRBV7-6 and J is TRBJ2-2; 8 bases line up with TRBD1. V gave up 5 bases and J gave up 9 bases; unmatched junction bases: 8. The CDR3 contains 14 residues. CDR1 SGHVS and CDR2 FNYEAQ come from the germline V gene. The CDR3 reads CASSQGTGERELFF. CDR3 nucleotide sequence: TGTGCCAGCAGCCAAGGGACAGGAGAGAGGGAGCTGTTTTTT.

The chain carries TRBV25-1 and TRBJ2-1; tentative D call: TRBD1 (5 bases). V was trimmed by 6 bases and J by 9 bases, leaving 15 bases between them. This CDR3 comprises 13 residues. The germline CDR1 and CDR2 sequences are MGHDK and SYGVNS. As DNA, the CDR3 is TGTGCCAGCAGAAACCTAGGGGATGGTGAGCAGTTCTTC. Translating gives CASRNLGDGEQFF.

The chain carries TRBV5-4 and TRBJ2-1; 10 positions match TRBD2. V shed 2 bases, J shed 7 bases, and the junction held 6 bases outside the gene matches. The CDR3 contains 15 residues. Germline values: CDR1 SGHNT, CDR2 YYREEE (reference sequence). In DNA, the CDR3 is TGTGCCAGCAGCTTCCTAGCGGGAGAAGGGAATGAGCAGTTCTTC. The encoded protein is CASSFLAGEGNEQFF.

The CDR3 coding sequence is TGCAGCGTCCTGACTAGCGGGAGAACAGATACGCAGTATTTT. It codes for CSVLTSGRTDTQYF. The rearrangement uses TRBV29-1 and TRBJ2-3; 12 bases are a match to TRBD2. Germline V lookup: CDR1 SQVTM, CDR2 ANQGSEA. V shed 6 bases and J 3 bases; nucleotides not matched to a gene: 4. CDR3 length equals 14 residues.

V usage is TRBV7-8 and J usage is TRBJ2-7; tentatively, D is TRBD1 (6 bases). This CDR3 is built from 14 residues. V was trimmed by 5 bases and J by 4 bases, leaving 15 bases between them. Germline values: CDR1 SGHVS, CDR2 FQNEAQ. The CDR3 loop is CASSKDQGTYEQYF. The CDR3 coding sequence is TGTGCCAGCAGCAAAGATCAGGGGACGTACGAGCAGTACTTC.

This clone was counted a few times. The rearrangement uses TRBV2 and TRBJ1-5; D perhaps matches TRBD1 (6 bases). Germline CDR1 and CDR2: SNHLY and FYNNEI. This CDR3 has 14 residues. Deletions cut 6 bases from V and 2 bases from J, with 11 bases between. The DNA for the CDR3 is TGTGCCAGCAGCCGACAGGTCCGCAATCAGCCCCAGCATTTT. It yields the protein CASSRQVRNQPQHF.